A selection of T cell receptor beta chains follows, all from one sample in a study of cytomegalovirus exposure and HLA in healthy donors. The protocol was immunoSEQ multiplex PCR, while the TCRdb copy is restricted to in-frame clones and leaves out a portion. The sample consists of 140,000 to 150,000 clones, approximately 83% of them appearing once. The sample was PBMCs. All receptors derive from a woman in her forties in good health and CMV-seronegative. The CDR3 runs from the conserved cysteine through the conserved F or W. The order of the fields is CDR3 protein, CDR3 DNA, J gene, D gene, clone size, V gene. A D gene is named only where the DNA matches it firmly. Rows give clone size only sometimes, using once, few, many, or a class for an expanded clone.

CDR3aa: CSAVGAGGYEQYF
CDR3nt: TGCAGCGCCGTCGGGGCAGGGGGTTACGAGCAGTACTTC
j_gene: TRBJ2-7
d_gene: TRBD1
abundance: NA
v_gene: TRBV29-1

CDR3aa: CASSSGQDLVGTF
CDR3nt: TGTGCCAGCTCCTCCGGACAGGACCTTGTGGGGACCTTC
j_gene: TRBJ1-2
d_gene: TRBD1
abundance: NA
v_gene: TRBV28

CDR3aa: CASITGGYASGANVLTF
CDR3nt: TGTGCCAGCATCACAGGGGGCTACGCCTCTGGGGCCAACGTCCTGACTTTC
j_gene: TRBJ2-6
d_gene: TRBD1
abundance: NA
v_gene: TRBV2

CDR3aa: CASSLNGGAETQYF
CDR3nt: TGTGCCAGCAGCTTAAACGGGGGGGCGGAGACCCAGTACTTC
j_gene: TRBJ2-5
d_gene: TRBD2
abundance: NA
v_gene: TRBV11-2

CDR3aa: CAPRTGEQYF
CDR3nt: TGTGCCCCCCGTACCGGGGAGCAGTACTTC
j_gene: TRBJ2-7
d_gene: NA
abundance: NA
v_gene: TRBV27

CDR3aa: CASSLASDYEQYF
CDR3nt: TGTGCCAGCAGCTTAGCTAGCGACTACGAGCAGTACTTC
j_gene: TRBJ2-7
d_gene: NA
abundance: NA
v_gene: TRBV7-6

CDR3aa: CASSPLAGEGGTQYF
CDR3nt: TGTGCCAGCAGTCCACTAGCGGGAGAAGGCGGGACCCAGTACTTC
j_gene: TRBJ2-5
d_gene: TRBD2
abundance: NA
v_gene: TRBV28

CDR3aa: CASGQGTGAETQYF
CDR3nt: TGTGCCAGCGGCCAAGGGACAGGGGCAGAGACCCAGTACTTC
j_gene: TRBJ2-5
d_gene: TRBD1
abundance: NA
v_gene: TRBV7-9

CDR3aa: CASSFPGLSATDTQYF
CDR3nt: TGTGCCAGCAGCTTCCCGGGACTCTCAGCCACAGATACGCAGTATTTT
j_gene: TRBJ2-3
d_gene: NA
abundance: few
v_gene: TRBV5-4

CDR3aa: CASSQDRVAAYNEQFF
CDR3nt: TGCGCCAGCAGCCAAGATCGAGTAGCGGCTTACAATGAGCAGTTCTTC
j_gene: TRBJ2-1
d_gene: NA
abundance: NA
v_gene: TRBV4-1

CDR3aa: CASSVGGGRSEAFF
CDR3nt: TGTGCCAGCAGCGTGGGAGGAGGGAGGTCTGAAGCTTTCTTT
j_gene: TRBJ1-1
d_gene: NA
abundance: NA
v_gene: TRBV9

CDR3aa: CASSSGGTKNIQYF
CDR3nt: TGTGCCAGCAGTTCAGGGGGCACCAAAAACATTCAGTACTTC
j_gene: TRBJ2-4
d_gene: TRBD1
abundance: NA
v_gene: TRBV28

CDR3aa: CASTTGAPRDEQFF
CDR3nt: TGCGCCAGCACCACAGGGGCCCCCAGGGATGAGCAGTTCTTC
j_gene: TRBJ2-1
d_gene: TRBD1
abundance: NA
v_gene: TRBV10-1

CDR3aa: CASSRGPSYGYTF
CDR3nt: TGTGCCAGCAGTAGGGGGCCGAGCTATGGCTACACCTTC
j_gene: TRBJ1-2
d_gene: TRBD1
abundance: NA
v_gene: TRBV27

CDR3aa: CASSWNGGTVIEKLFF
CDR3nt: TGCGCCAGCAGCTGGAATGGCGGGACAGTAATCGAAAAACTGTTTTTT
j_gene: TRBJ1-4
d_gene: TRBD1
abundance: NA
v_gene: TRBV5-1

CDR3aa: CASGGQRVDEQYF
CDR3nt: TGTGCCAGCGGGGGACAGAGGGTGGACGAGCAGTACTTC
j_gene: TRBJ2-7
d_gene: TRBD1
abundance: NA
v_gene: TRBV28

CDR3aa: CASSPGSGTQFF
CDR3nt: TGTGCCAGCAGCCCAGGTTCCGGGACTCAGTTCTTC
j_gene: TRBJ2-1
d_gene: NA
abundance: NA
v_gene: TRBV11-3

CDR3aa: CASSHASGGNTGELFF
CDR3nt: TGCGCCAGCAGCCATGCCAGCGGGGGGAACACCGGGGAGCTGTTTTTT
j_gene: TRBJ2-2
d_gene: TRBD2
abundance: NA
v_gene: TRBV4-1

CDR3aa: CASSSLAGAFYEQYF
CDR3nt: TGCGCCAGCAGCTCCTTAGCGGGGGCCTTCTACGAGCAGTACTTC
j_gene: TRBJ2-7
d_gene: TRBD2
abundance: NA
v_gene: TRBV5-1

CDR3aa: CASSFRAGYRSGELFF
CDR3nt: TGTGCCAGCAGTTTTCGGGCAGGGTATAGGAGCGGGGAGCTGTTTTTT
j_gene: TRBJ2-2
d_gene: NA
abundance: NA
v_gene: TRBV6-5

CDR3aa: CASSRTGDVTTEAFF
CDR3nt: TGTGCCAGCTCCCGGACAGGGGACGTTACTACTGAAGCTTTCTTT
j_gene: TRBJ1-1
d_gene: TRBD1
abundance: few
v_gene: TRBV2